This TCR beta chain was documented in a study of a mutant IDH1 vaccine in newly diagnosed glioma (dated by TCRdb to about 2021). For context, the study as a whole: Vaccination was initiated 4-6 weeks after radiotherapy alone, or concurrently with temozolomide cycles in the chemotherapy-containing groups. The week-35 safety follow-up took place at visit V12, and the week-47 end of study took place at visit V13. For exploratory analyses, longitudinal TCRB deep sequencing was carried out in 25 to 30 treated patients wherever samples were available. Prior to enrollment, standard therapy consisting of radiotherapy alone, temozolomide alone, or radiochemotherapy with temozolomide had been administered to patients, with the combination being received by most patients. Peripheral blood samples were drawn at six visits, namely V03 (baseline), V05, V07, V10, V12 and V13. Of the 30 or so patients who were treated, about 62% were male and approximately 40% were female, and the mean age was around 43 years. The research as a whole found: It was noted by the authors that analyses of patient blood samples could not be reproduced owing to sample limitations. Selection of PBMC samples for TCRB deep sequencing was based on availability. No apparent relationship was observed between pseudoprogression and alterations in the top peripheral T cell clonotypes detected by TCRB sequencing. Across multiple MHC alleles, vaccine-induced immune responses were seen in around 93% of patients.

Libraries were built with the immunoSEQ multiplex PCR assay. Rearranged TCR beta chain sequences were amplified with the hsTCRB Kit following the manufacturer's protocol. An Illumina MiSeq was used to sequence the TCRB libraries. In the original analysis: Demultiplexing, trimming and gene mapping were performed with the kit vendor's proprietary platform. TCRdb re-hosts the immuneACCESS table, in-frame sequences only. Its copies lack some clones; in the studies checked, an unresolved V gene accounts for under half of them, and the cause for the rest is not known. V, J and clone size are those of that table, while D and trimming were read from the DNA. In this sample the table shows over 30,000 clones, more than 80% of which occur a single time. About 5.5% of the sample belongs to the ten largest clones. V drops 3 bases and J drops 1 base, leaving 25 bases in between. The germline V gene provides CDR1 MNHNS and CDR2 SASEGT. The CDR3 holds 19 amino acids from the cysteine to the phenylalanine. The kept DNA is CDR3 alone, 57 bases in frame from the first base.

About this clone: The antigen this receptor binds is unknown. No much larger clone exists at a distance of one base, and base qualities are not known.

The sample's time point label, decoded: week 47, end of study. Each vaccine dose, consisting of 300 ug of a 20-mer mutant IDH1 peptide in Montanide, was administered subcutaneously with topical imiquimod. Patients received eight vaccinations in weeks 1, 3, 5, 7, 11, 15, 19 and 23, corresponding to visits V03 through V10. All donors had newly diagnosed IDH1-mutant astrocytomas of WHO grade 3 or 4 that showed loss of nuclear ATRX. The samples were drawn from NOA16, a multicentre, single-arm, open-label phase I trial in Germany that tested a mutant IDH1 peptide vaccine in humans for the first time. Genomic DNA for TCRB sequencing was extracted from EDTA blood using the DNeasy Blood and Tissue Kit.

The sample here was PBMCs, taken from a glioma patient whose treatment included an IDH1 peptide vaccine. This chain joins TRBV6-1 to TRBJ2-7; 5 matching bases give a weak D call of TRBD1. The sequence was obtained from a woman aged 40 to 49 with glioma. The nucleotide sequence is TGTGCCAGCAGTGACGGACATCTGCCAACAAGTCCATTTTCCTACGAGCAGTACTTC. The encoded protein is CASSDGHLPTSPFSYEQYF.